These T cell receptor beta chains were read from a single sample in a study of blood T cell repertoires in COVID-19. Data came from immunoSEQ multiplex PCR; TCRdb stores just in-frame clones and leaves some out. This sample yields 150,000 to 200,000 clones, of which more than 85% are seen a single time; 7% belongs to the top ten. Sequencing was performed on PBMCs or T cells enriched from blood (not recorded which). The receptor source for this set is a woman in her forties or fifties who had recovered from COVID-19. The CDR3 runs from the conserved cysteine through the conserved F or W. The order of the fields is J gene, V gene, D gene, CDR3 length, CDR3 protein. The D gene is left open where the match is weak.

TRBJ2-7 | TRBV6-1 | . | 15 | CASSDQDRISYEQYF
TRBJ1-5 | TRBV19 | . | 17 | CASSPQGPYGSNQPQHF
TRBJ2-1 | TRBV9 | TRBD2 | 15 | CASSVFPGGYNEQFF
TRBJ2-1 | TRBV30 | TRBD2 | 16 | CAWSEGTSGFRLEQFF
TRBJ2-3 | TRBV14 | TRBD1 | 16 | CASSQVHRGPQDTQYF
TRBJ1-2 | TRBV28 | . | 15 | CASTVPSLGGYGYTF
TRBJ1-5 | TRBV19 | . | 13 | CASRSAGNQPQHF
TRBJ1-2 | TRBV30 | . | 14 | CAWSIAVLNYGYTF
TRBJ2-7 | TRBV5-1 | . | 14 | CASSLAQGGSEQYF
TRBJ2-7 | TRBV7-8 | TRBD2 | 15 | CASSWAGLAITEQYF
TRBJ1-5 | TRBV28 | . | 19 | CASSPPDRSWVRGNQPQHF
TRBJ1-5 | TRBV28 | . | 17 | CASNGGRALGKDQPQHF
TRBJ2-7 | TRBV23-1 | TRBD1 | 18 | CASSQTRPWGTGLYEQYF
TRBJ2-7 | TRBV4-1 | TRBD2 | 16 | CASSPSGTSGSHEQYF
TRBJ1-1 | TRBV2 | TRBD1 | 14 | CASRRTGLNTEAFF
TRBJ1-4 | TRBV18 | TRBD1 | 16 | CASSPTGVATNEKLFF
TRBJ1-4 | TRBV5-4 | . | 14 | CASSYAGTNEKLFF
TRBJ1-2 | TRBV7-2 | TRBD1 | 14 | CASSNRQGFYGYTF
TRBJ2-3 | TRBV11-2 | . | 14 | CASSLNRFRNTQYF
TRBJ2-1 | TRBV5-4 | TRBD2 | 15 | CASSPGTSGPNEQFF
TRBJ2-5 | TRBV12-5 | . | 13 | CASGSQGLETQYF
TRBJ2-7 | TRBV6-5 | . | 14 | CASRQRTSPYEQYF
TRBJ2-1 | TRBV15 | TRBD2 | 17 | CATSRDLASGIRNEQFF
TRBJ2-7 | TRBV7-2 | . | 13 | CASSLSTGYEQYF
TRBJ2-3 | TRBV3-1/TRBV3-2 | TRBD2 | 14 | CASSPSGSEGTQYF
TRBJ1-2 | TRBV6-2/TRBV6-3 | TRBD1 | 17 | CASSQTPSGTGDYGYTF
TRBJ2-7 | TRBV6-5 | . | 13 | CASCRQANYEQYF
TRBJ2-3 | TRBV3-1/TRBV3-2 | TRBD2 | 19 | CASSQDYPGTSGVPDTQYF
TRBJ2-5 | TRBV11-2 | . | 13 | CASSFNSRETQYF
TRBJ2-1 | TRBV12-5 | . | 15 | CASGRLGGSYNEQFF
TRBJ1-4 | TRBV6-5 | . | 12 | CASTQGREKLFF
TRBJ2-7 | TRBV28 | TRBD2 | 18 | CASTTHPWASGILYEQYF
TRBJ1-3 | TRBV28 | . | 15 | CASSLEGLRGNTIYF
TRBJ2-7 | TRBV28 | TRBD2 | 21 | CASRGFPGLAGVVSVSYEQYF
TRBJ2-7 | TRBV5-1 | . | 16 | CASSPQGSGSSLEQYF
TRBJ2-5 | TRBV7-2 | . | 12 | CASSFSGETQYF
TRBJ2-5 | TRBV7-9 | . | 14 | CASSAGGGKETQYF
TRBJ1-4 | TRBV27 | . | 14 | CASSFTGNNEKLFF
TRBJ2-7 | TRBV7-6 | TRBD1 | 15 | CASSLNRDRGGEQYF
TRBJ1-5 | TRBV19 | . | 14 | CASSIQQFMPPQHF
TRBJ1-1 | TRBV24-1 | TRBD1 | 13 | CATRDRSNTEAFF
TRBJ2-7 | TRBV25-1 | . | 11 | CASSRDYEQYF
TRBJ2-1 | TRBV7-2 | TRBD2 | 16 | CASSLEGTSGRNEQFF
TRBJ1-1 | TRBV12-3/TRBV12-4 | . | 13 | CASSFQGNTEAFF
TRBJ2-4 | TRBV7-9 | TRBD1 | 16 | CASSLYVDRAKNIQYF
TRBJ2-7 | TRBV7-9 | TRBD1 | 15 | CASSQPGQGTYEQYF
TRBJ1-5 | TRBV28 | TRBD1 | 16 | CASTGGQGNIPQPQHF
TRBJ2-1 | TRBV5-1 | . | 12 | CASSIGSNEQFF
TRBJ2-5 | TRBV6-2/TRBV6-3 | . | 16 | CASSYSSGALWGTQYF
TRBJ1-1 | TRBV3-1/TRBV3-2 | TRBD1 | 16 | CASSQAITGGRAEAFF